The 6 T cell receptor beta chains listed next were all sequenced from one sample in a study of OX40 agonist ivuxolimab in advanced cancers. Profiled with immunoSEQ multiplex PCR; TCRdb holds only in-frame clones, not every one. Found here are 60,000 to 80,000 clones, more than 65% of them singletons; the top ten hold approximately 1.5%. Here the sequenced sample was CD4+ or CD8+ T cells sorted from blood, taken in a trial of the OX40 agonist ivuxolimab. The receptors were gathered from an adult with an advanced solid tumor such as melanoma, head and neck, liver or kidney cancer.

In DNA, the CDR3 is TGTGCCAGCAGTATGGGGTTAGCTAATGAAAAACTGTTTTTT. Its protein product is CASSMGLANEKLFF. J is TRBJ1-4 and V is TRBV6-6, with no clear D. There are 14 residues in the CDR3. V was pared by 5 bases and J by 3 bases, with 10 bases between. In germline, CDR1 is MNHNY, CDR2 SVGAGI (reference sequence).

This clone was detected only once. This chain joins TRBV27 and TRBJ1-3, with a weak D call TRBD1 (5 bases). This CDR3 contains 14 residues. Trimming took off 4 bases at V and 7 bases at J, with 14 bases between the two ends. Germline CDR1 is MNHEY and CDR2 is SMNVEV (reference sequence). This CDR3 reads CASSSPGRDNTIYF. DNA of the CDR3: TGTGCCAGCAGTTCACCTGGACGGGACAACACCATATATTTT.

The V and J genes are TRBV7-2 and TRBJ1-1, with D possibly TRBD1 on 6 matching bases. Trimming removed 5 bases from V and 7 bases from J, with 14 bases in between. The CDR3 totals 13 residues. Germline V gene data show CDR1 as SGHTA and CDR2 as FQGNSA. CDR3 loop: CASSLRQDSEAFF. CDR3 coding DNA: TGTGCCAGCAGCCTGCGACAGGATAGTGAAGCTTTCTTT.

The V and J genes are TRBV11-2 and TRBJ2-1, with 10 nucleotides matching TRBD2. This CDR3 has 16 residues. Trimming took 2 bases from V and 7 from J; bases not matched to a gene: 8. Looked up from germline, CDR1 is SGHAT and CDR2 is FQNNGV. The CDR3 loop reads CASSLYLAGEGNEQFF. The CDR3 region has the DNA TGTGCCAGCAGCTTATACCTAGCGGGAGAGGGAAATGAGCAGTTCTTC.

The V and J genes are TRBV7-9 and TRBJ2-7; 7 positions agree with TRBD2. Trimming at V came to 9 bases and at J to 6 bases, leaving 14 bases not matched to a gene. The CDR3 has 14 residues. Germline CDR1 SEHNR, CDR2 FQNEAQ (reference sequence). CDR3: CASNRGDRRAEQYF. DNA of the CDR3: TGTGCCAGTAATCGGGGGGACCGACGGGCCGAGCAGTACTTC.

The V and J genes are TRBV7-2 and TRBJ2-2, with D unresolved. V lost 5 bases to trimming and J lost 4 bases, with 11 bases between them. The length of the CDR3 is 14 residues. CDR1 and CDR2 (germline): SGHTA, FQGNSA. The CDR3 is CASSLSYGTGELFF. The CDR3 DNA follows: TGTGCCAGCAGCCTATCGTATGGCACCGGGGAGCTGTTTTTT.